These 14 T cell receptor beta chains share one sample of origin, sequenced in a study of blood T cell repertoires in COVID-19. Generated by immunoSEQ multiplex PCR, the TCRdb table keeps only in-frame clones and is missing some. The sample carries 140,000 to 150,000 clones, around four fifths recorded once. Sequencing was carried out using peripheral blood. Receptor source: a human donor in a cohort sampled during active COVID-19.

This clone was counted only a few times. This chain uses TRBV2 with TRBJ2-7; D unresolved. Per the germline V gene, CDR1 is SNHLY and CDR2 is FYNNEI. The CDR3 extends over 13 amino acids. The V end lost 1 base, the J end lost 0 bases, and 4 bases lay between the germline ends. DNA for the CDR3: TGTGCCAGCAGTGAAGAGAGCTCCTACGAGCAGTACTTC. It codes for CASSEESSYEQYF.

The rearrangement joins TRBV11-3 to TRBJ2-7; 12 bases line up with TRBD1. Germline V gives CDR1 SGHNT, CDR2 YENEEA. V dropped 5 bases and J dropped 3; count of bases not matched to a gene: 5. The CDR3 consists of 15 residues. The CDR3 loop is CASSRGTGGNYEQYF. CDR3 coding DNA: TGTGCCAGCAGCCGGGGGACAGGGGGCAACTACGAGCAGTACTTC.

This chain links TRBV4-1 with TRBJ1-2, with D tentatively TRBD1 (6 bases). V was cut by 3 bases and J by 8 bases, with 13 bases left in between. Per germline, CDR1 MGHRA and CDR2 YSYEKL. This CDR3 contains 13 residues. DNA for the CDR3: TGCGCCAGCAGCCAGGCCCAGACAGGAGGCTACACCTTC. Its protein is CASSQAQTGGYTF.

This clone was seen many times. The rearrangement joins TRBV10-3 to TRBJ2-7; 11 bases align to TRBD2. There are 18 residues in the CDR3. The germline V gene has CDR1 ENHRY and CDR2 SYGVKD. The V gene end was trimmed by 2 bases and the J gene end by 2 bases; junction bases not matched to a gene: 11. Here the CDR3 DNA reads TGTGCCATCAGTGAGCCAATTCCGGGACTAGCGGTTCCCTACGAGCAGTACTTC. Its protein product is CAISEPIPGLAVPYEQYF.

The chain joins TRBV11-2 to TRBJ1-2; D not resolved. The length of the CDR3 is 13 residues. The germline gives CDR1 SGHAT, CDR2 FQNNGV. V was pared by 0 bases and J by 3 bases, with 5 bases between. The CDR3 sequence: CASSLDFYYGYTF. The CDR3 DNA reads as TGTGCCAGCAGCTTAGATTTCTACTATGGCTACACCTTC. Combining the CDR3 with reference TRBV11-2 and TRBJ1-2 gives the whole variable domain EAGVAQSPRYKIIEKRQSVAFWCNPISGHATLYWYQQILGQGPKLLIQFQNNGVVDDSQLPKDRFSAERLKGVDSTLKIQPAKLEDSAVYLCASSLDFYYGYTFGSGTRLTVV.

The V and J genes are TRBV7-9 and TRBJ2-7; 8 nucleotides match TRBD2. V dropped 5 bases and J dropped 2; count of bases not matched to a gene: 5. Germline CDR1 and CDR2: SEHNR and FQNEAQ (reference sequence). The CDR3 extends over 14 amino acids. CDR3 amino acids: CASSAPGGAYEQYF. Here the CDR3 DNA reads TGTGCCAGCAGCGCTCCGGGAGGGGCCTACGAGCAGTACTTC.

The V and J genes are TRBV11-2 and TRBJ1-6; D remains unclear. Germline V CDR1 and CDR2: SGHAT, FQNNGV. V gave up 0 bases and J gave up 0 bases, with 18 bases separating them. The CDR3 consists of 20 residues. CDR3 protein: CASSLESSFAFASYNSPLHF. CDR3 nucleotides: TGTGCCAGCAGCTTAGAGAGCTCCTTTGCTTTTGCCTCCTATAATTCACCCCTCCACTTT.

The genes are TRBV28 and TRBJ1-1, with TRBD1 matching over 7 bases. CDR1 is MDHEN and CDR2 is SYDVKM in the germline V gene. The CDR3 runs to 13 residues. V was clipped by 7 bases and J by 3 bases; unmatched bases: 5. In DNA, the CDR3 is TGTGCCAGCACCGGGACAGCATACACTGAAGCTTTCTTT. Encoded protein: CASTGTAYTEAFF.

In this sample, this clone turned up many times. The V gene is TRBV19, the J gene TRBJ1-2; TRBD1 aligns across 10 bases. Germline V lookup: CDR1 LNHDA, CDR2 SQIVND (reference sequence). This CDR3 has 15 residues. The J segment lost 2 bases and the V segment lost 5 bases, leaving 5 bases of the junction unmatched. For the CDR3, the DNA is TGTGCCAGTAGTGGAGAGGGACAGGGGAACTATGGCTACACCTTC. Translation gives CASSGEGQGNYGYTF.

The rearrangement links TRBV3-1 (or the pseudogene TRBV3-2) to TRBJ2-7, with TRBD2 matching 7 bases. In germline, CDR1 is LGHDT, CDR2 YNNKEL (reference sequence). With V trimmed by 3 bases and J by 1 base, 6 bases remained unmatched. This CDR3 has 15 amino acids. The CDR3 nucleotides read TGTGCCAGCAGCCATGGAGGGACTATATCCTACGAGCAGTACTTC. As protein: CASSHGGTISYEQYF.

This chain connects TRBV7-2 to TRBJ2-5; TRBD2 aligns across 8 bases. The CDR3 loop spans 14 amino acids. V lost 5 bases and J lost 5; bases outside the gene matches: 7. Per germline, CDR1 SGHTA and CDR2 FQGNSA. CDR3 in amino acids: CASSPGTRSETQYF. Written as DNA, the CDR3 is TGTGCCAGCAGCCCCGGGACTAGATCGGAGACCCAGTACTTC.

The rearrangement joins TRBV20-1 to TRBJ2-3, with 8 bases fitting TRBD2. V dropped 3 bases and J dropped 7; count of bases not matched to a gene: 6. The CDR3 totals 13 residues. Germline V gives CDR1 DFQATT, CDR2 SNEGSKA (reference sequence). DNA for the CDR3: TGCAGTGCTAGTTTGCGGGGGGCTAATACGCAGTATTTT. It specifies CSASLRGANTQYF.

The chain combines TRBV3-1 (or the pseudogene TRBV3-2) with TRBJ1-6, with D tentatively TRBD1 (5 bases). The CDR3 runs to 15 residues. Germline values: CDR1 LGHDT, CDR2 YNNKEL (reference sequence). V lost 1 base to trimming and J lost 5 bases, with 9 bases between them. The CDR3 loop reads CASSQGQLNNSPLHF. The CDR3 DNA reads TGTGCCAGCAGCCAAGGACAGCTGAATAATTCACCCCTCCACTTT.

The chain employs TRBV29-1 and TRBJ2-1; TRBD1 matches 11 bases. This CDR3 is 18 amino acids long. Germline CDR1 is SQVTM and CDR2 is ANQGSEA. V was clipped by 0 bases and J by 2 bases; unmatched bases: 9. CDR3 protein: CSVEDLMGQGDAYNEQFF. CDR3 coding DNA: TGCAGCGTTGAAGATCTCATGGGACAGGGGGACGCCTACAATGAGCAGTTCTTC.